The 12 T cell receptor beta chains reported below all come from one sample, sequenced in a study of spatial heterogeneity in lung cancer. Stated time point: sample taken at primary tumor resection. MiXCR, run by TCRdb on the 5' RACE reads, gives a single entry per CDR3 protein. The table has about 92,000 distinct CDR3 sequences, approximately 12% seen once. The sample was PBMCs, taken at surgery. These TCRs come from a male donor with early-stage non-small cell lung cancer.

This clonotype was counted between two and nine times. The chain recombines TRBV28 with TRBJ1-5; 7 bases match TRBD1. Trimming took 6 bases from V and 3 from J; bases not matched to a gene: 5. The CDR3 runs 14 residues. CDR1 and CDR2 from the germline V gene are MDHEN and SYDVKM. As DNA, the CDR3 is TGTGCCAGCAGCCACACAGGGGACAATCAGCCCCAGCATTTT. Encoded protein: CASSHTGDNQPQHF. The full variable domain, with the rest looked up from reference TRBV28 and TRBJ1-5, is DVKVTQSSRYLVKRTGEKVFLECVQDMDHENMFWYRQDPGLGLRLIYFSYDVKMKEKGDIPEGYSVSREKKERFSLILESASTNQTSMYLCASSHTGDNQPQHFGDGTRLSIL.

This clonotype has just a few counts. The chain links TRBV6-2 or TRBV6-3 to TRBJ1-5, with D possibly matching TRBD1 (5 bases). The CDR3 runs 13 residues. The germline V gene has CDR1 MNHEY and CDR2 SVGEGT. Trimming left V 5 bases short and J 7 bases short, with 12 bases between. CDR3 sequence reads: CASSPVRGQPQHF. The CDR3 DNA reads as TGTGCCAGCAGTCCCGTTCGGGGGCAGCCCCAGCATTTT.

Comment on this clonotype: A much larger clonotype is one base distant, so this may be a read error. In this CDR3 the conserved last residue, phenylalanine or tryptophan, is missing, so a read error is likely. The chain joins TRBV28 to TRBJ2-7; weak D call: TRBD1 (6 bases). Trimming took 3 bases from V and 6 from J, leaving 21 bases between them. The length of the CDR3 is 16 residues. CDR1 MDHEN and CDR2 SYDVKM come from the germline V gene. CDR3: CASSFWSETGYLEQYL. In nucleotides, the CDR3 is TGTGCCAGCAGTTTCTGGTCCGAGACAGGTTATCTCGAGCAGTACCTC.

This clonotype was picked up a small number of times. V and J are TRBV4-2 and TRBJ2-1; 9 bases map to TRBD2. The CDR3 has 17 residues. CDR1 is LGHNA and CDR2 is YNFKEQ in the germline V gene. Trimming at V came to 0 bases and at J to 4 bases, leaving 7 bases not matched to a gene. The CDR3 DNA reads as TGTGCCAGCAGCCAAGATATTACTAGCGGGTTTTACAATGAGCAGTTCTTC. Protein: CASSQDITSGFYNEQFF.

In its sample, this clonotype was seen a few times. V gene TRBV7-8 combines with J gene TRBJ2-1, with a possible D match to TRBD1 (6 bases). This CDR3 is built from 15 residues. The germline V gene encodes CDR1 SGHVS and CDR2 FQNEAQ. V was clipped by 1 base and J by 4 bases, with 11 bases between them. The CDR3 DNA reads TGTGCCAGCAGCTTAGATGGGGGCTTATACAATGAGCAGTTCTTC. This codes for CASSLDGGLYNEQFF. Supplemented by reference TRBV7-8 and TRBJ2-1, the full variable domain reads GAGVSQSPRYKVAKRGQDVALRCDPISGHVSLFWYQQALGQGPEFLTYFQNEAQLDKSGLPSDRFFAERPEGSVSTLKIQRTQQEDSAVYLCASSLDGGLYNEQFFGPGTRLTVL.

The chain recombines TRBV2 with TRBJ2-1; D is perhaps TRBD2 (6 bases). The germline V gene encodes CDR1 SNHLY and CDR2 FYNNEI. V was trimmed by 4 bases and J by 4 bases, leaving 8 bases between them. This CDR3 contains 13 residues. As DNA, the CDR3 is TGTGCCAGCAGTGGGGACTCATACAATGAGCAGTTCTTC. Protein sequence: CASSGDSYNEQFF.

The CDR3 nucleotides are TGTGCCAGCAGCCCAGGTGGACTAGCCTCCTACGAGCAGTACTTC. It is translated as CASSPGGLASYEQYF. This chain connects TRBV11-2 to TRBJ2-7, with 8 bases that match TRBD2. CDR1 and CDR2 from the germline V gene are SGHAT and FQNNGV. V lost 5 bases and J lost 0; bases outside the gene matches: 6. CDR3 length equals 15 residues.

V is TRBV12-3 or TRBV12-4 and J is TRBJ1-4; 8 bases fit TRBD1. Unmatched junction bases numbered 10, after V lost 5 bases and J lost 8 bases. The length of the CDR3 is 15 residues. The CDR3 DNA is TGTGCCAGCAGTCCTGGACAGGGTTTAGGGGAAAAACTGTTTTTT. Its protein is CASSPGQGLGEKLFF.

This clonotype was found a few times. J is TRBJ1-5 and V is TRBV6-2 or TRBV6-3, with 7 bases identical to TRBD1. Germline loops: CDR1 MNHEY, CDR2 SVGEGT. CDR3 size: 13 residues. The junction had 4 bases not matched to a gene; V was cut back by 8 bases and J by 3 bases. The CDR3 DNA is TGTGCCAGCGACGACAGGGCCAATCAGCCCCAGCATTTT. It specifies CASDDRANQPQHF.

The CDR3 coding sequence is TGTGCCAGCAGCCCAACCCTGGGGCTAGTGGTGCAGTACTTC. As protein: CASSPTLGLVVQYF. The chain employs TRBV7-9 and TRBJ2-7, with a tentative D call TRBD1 (5 bases). Trimming removed 5 bases from V and 9 bases from J, with 20 bases in between. Germline lookup yields CDR1 SEHNR and CDR2 FQNEAQ (reference sequence). This CDR3 has 14 amino acids.

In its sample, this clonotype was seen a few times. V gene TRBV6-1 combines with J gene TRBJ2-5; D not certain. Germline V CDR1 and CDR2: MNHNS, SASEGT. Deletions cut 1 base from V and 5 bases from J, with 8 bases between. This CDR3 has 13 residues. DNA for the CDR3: TGTGCCAGCAGTGAAGATCCGGCGGAGACCCAGTACTTC. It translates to CASSEDPAETQYF.

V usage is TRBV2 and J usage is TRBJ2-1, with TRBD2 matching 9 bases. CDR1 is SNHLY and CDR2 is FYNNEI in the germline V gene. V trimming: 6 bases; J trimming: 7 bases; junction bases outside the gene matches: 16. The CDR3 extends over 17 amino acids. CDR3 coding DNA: TGTGCCAGCAGAGAATGGTTAGCGGGAGTCGTAAGGAATGAGCAGTTCTTC. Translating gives CASREWLAGVVRNEQFF.